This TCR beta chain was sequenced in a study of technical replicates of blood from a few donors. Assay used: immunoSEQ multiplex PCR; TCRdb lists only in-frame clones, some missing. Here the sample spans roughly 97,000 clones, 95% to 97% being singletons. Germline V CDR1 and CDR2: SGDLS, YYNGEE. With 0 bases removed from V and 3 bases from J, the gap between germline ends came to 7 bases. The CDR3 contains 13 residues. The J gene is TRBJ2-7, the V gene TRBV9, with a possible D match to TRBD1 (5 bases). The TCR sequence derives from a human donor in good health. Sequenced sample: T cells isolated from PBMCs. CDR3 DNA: TGTGCCAGCAGCGTAGACGACAGCTACGAGCAGTACTTC. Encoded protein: CASSVDDSYEQYF.